Listed here are 30 T cell receptor beta chains from one sample, sequenced in a study of OX40 agonist ivuxolimab in advanced cancers. Assay used: immunoSEQ multiplex PCR; TCRdb lists only in-frame clones, some missing. This table holds about 100,000 clones, roughly 90% found once. Sequenced material: CD4+ or CD8+ T cells sorted from blood, taken in a trial of the OX40 agonist ivuxolimab. The receptors here all came from an adult with an advanced solid tumor such as melanoma, head and neck, liver or kidney cancer.

V gene TRBV7-9 combines with J gene TRBJ1-1; possible D gene TRBD1, 5 bases. The germline V gene has CDR1 SEHNR and CDR2 FQNEAQ (reference sequence). The ends were cut back, 3 bases at V and 1 base at J, with 6 bases in the middle. This CDR3 is built from 13 residues. The CDR3 spells CASSFGANTEAFF. CDR3 coding DNA: TGTGCCAGCAGCTTTGGGGCGAACACTGAAGCTTTCTTT.

The gene calls are TRBV7-3 and TRBJ2-3; the D call may be TRBD1 or TRBD2 (5 bases each). CDR1 and CDR2 from the germline V gene are SGHTA and FQGTGA. CDR3 size: 16 residues. V was pared by 5 bases and J by 4 bases, with 19 bases between. The CDR3 protein is CASSVVGTSAADTQYF. The DNA for the CDR3 is TGTGCCAGCAGCGTCGTGGGGACCTCGGCAGCAGATACGCAGTATTTT.

V usage is TRBV7-9 and J usage is TRBJ1-5, with D perhaps matching TRBD1 (6 bases). V was shortened by 8 bases and J by 4 bases, with 9 bases between the two germline ends. The CDR3 covers 12 residues. Germline CDR1 reads SEHNR; CDR2 reads FQNEAQ (reference sequence). CDR3 loop: CASRGPNQPQHF. CDR3 nucleotides: TGTGCCAGCCGGGGGCCTAATCAGCCCCAGCATTTT. Supplemented by reference TRBV7-9 and TRBJ1-5, the full variable domain reads DTGVSQNPRHKITKRGQNVTFRCDPISEHNRLYWYRQTLGQGPEFLTYFQNEAQLEKSRLLSDRFSAERPKGSFSTLEIQRTEQGDSAMYLCASRGPNQPQHFGDGTRLSIL.

V gene TRBV2 combines with J gene TRBJ1-1; possibly TRBD1 for D (6 bases). The CDR3 is made up of 15 amino acids. Germline CDR1 reads SNHLY; CDR2 reads FYNNEI. Deletions cut 5 bases from V and 7 bases from J, with 20 bases between. The CDR3 nucleotides are TGTGCCAGCAGTTCTACCGGGACACCCGGAATTGAAGCTTTCTTT. Its protein product is CASSSTGTPGIEAFF.

This clone was found a few times. V gene TRBV21-1 combines with J gene TRBJ1-5; TRBD1, the table's D call, lacks a check against the DNA. TRBV21-1 is reported as a pseudogene. CDR3 length equals 13 residues. The chain's CDR3 is CASVHRGRQPQHF. In DNA, the CDR3 is TGTGCCAGCGTCCACAGGGGTCGTCAGCCCCAGCATTTT.

The chain combines TRBV11-2 with TRBJ1-6; 9 nucleotides agree with TRBD1. J was trimmed by 9 bases and V by 3 bases; bases with no gene match: 3. This CDR3 spans 14 amino acids. Per the germline V gene, CDR1 is SGHAT and CDR2 is FQNNGV. The CDR3 DNA reads as TGTGCCAGCAGCTTCCGGGACAGGGCTTCACCCCTCCACTTT. Its translation is CASSFRDRASPLHF.

The rearrangement uses TRBV10-1 and TRBJ2-1, with D unresolved. Trimming shortened V by 4 bases and J by 10 bases, and 14 bases separated the two germline ends. The CDR3 has 13 residues. Per germline, CDR1 WNHNN and CDR2 SYGVQD (reference sequence). This CDR3 reads CASSAYVDGEQFF. For the CDR3, the DNA is TGCGCCAGCAGTGCGTACGTGGACGGGGAGCAGTTCTTC.

CDR3 coding DNA: TGTGCCAGCAGTTTGGACAGGGTCGGAGGGAAAAAACTGTTTTTT. Translated: CASSLDRVGGKKLFF. The V gene is TRBV28, the J gene TRBJ1-4, with 8 bases that match TRBD1. The V segment lost 3 bases and the J segment 9 bases; nucleotides outside the gene matches: 9. Germline values: CDR1 MDHEN, CDR2 SYDVKM. This CDR3 region has 15 residues.

V usage is TRBV9 and J usage is TRBJ1-1, with D perhaps TRBD1 (5 bases). V lost 1 base and J 1 base, leaving 17 bases between the germline ends. This CDR3 contains 17 residues. Germline assignment: CDR1 SGDLS and CDR2 YYNGEE. As DNA, the CDR3 is TGTGCCAGCAGCGTATCTTTCGGGGGGGGACCGAACACTGAAGCTTTCTTT. Amino acid sequence: CASSVSFGGGPNTEAFF.

This sequence joins TRBV11-3 and TRBJ2-3; 8 nucleotides agree with TRBD2. The CDR3 has 16 residues. In germline, CDR1 is SGHNT, CDR2 YENEEA. J was trimmed by 0 bases and V by 1 base; bases with no gene match: 3. CDR3 protein: CASSLAAGGSTDTQYF. The DNA of the CDR3 is TGTGCCAGCAGCTTAGCGGCGGGGGGAAGCACAGATACGCAGTATTTT. Full variable domain (rest looked up from reference TRBV11-3 and TRBJ2-3): EAGVVQSPRYKIIEKKQPVAFWCNPISGHNTLYWYLQNLGQGPELLIRYENEEAVDDSQLPKDRFSAERLKGVDSTLKIQPAELGDSAVYLCASSLAAGGSTDTQYFGPGTRLTVL.

The gene calls are TRBV5-1 and TRBJ2-7, with 9 bases lining up with TRBD1. The CDR3 is 21 amino acids. V shed 4 bases, J shed 1 base, and the junction held 24 bases outside the gene matches. Germline V gives CDR1 SGHRS, CDR2 YFSETQ. CDR3 coding DNA: TGCGCCAGCAGCCCAACGAGGCGGGCGACAGGGGGAAGGACAAAATCCTACGAGCAGTACTTC. Amino acid sequence: CASSPTRRATGGRTKSYEQYF. The full variable domain, in which reference TRBV5-1 and TRBJ2-7 provide the parts outside the CDR3, is KAGVTQTPRYLIKTRGQQVTLSCSPISGHRSVSWYQQTPGQGLQFLFEYFSETQRNKGNFPGRFSGRQFSNSRSEMNVSTLELGDSALYLCASSPTRRATGGRTKSYEQYFGPGTRLTVT.

This clone was counted a few times. The V gene is TRBV19, the J gene TRBJ1-3; D remains unclear. V dropped 4 bases and J dropped 2 bases, with 6 bases sitting between them. Germline V lookup: CDR1 LNHDA, CDR2 SQIVND (reference sequence). The CDR3 length is 13 residues. The CDR3 DNA is TGTGCCAGTAGTACGCGCGCTGGAAACACCATATATTTT. Amino acids: CASSTRAGNTIYF.

The chain recombines TRBV9 with TRBJ2-7; 10 nucleotides match TRBD1. CDR1 and CDR2 (germline): SGDLS, YYNGEE. The V and J ends lost 2 bases and 3 bases, in that order; junction bases with no gene match: 5. The CDR3 totals 15 residues. The CDR3: CASSVGQGVYYEQYF. CDR3 in DNA: TGTGCCAGCAGCGTCGGACAGGGGGTCTACTACGAGCAGTACTTC.

V is TRBV2 and J is TRBJ1-2, with D unresolved. CDR1 is SNHLY and CDR2 is FYNNEI in the germline V gene. The CDR3 contains 14 residues. Trimming pared 10 bases from V and 8 bases from J, leaving 23 bases between. CDR3 in DNA: TGTGCCAACCCGCCGGGAGACTTTGGCCGGGGCTACACCTTC. It yields the protein CANPPGDFGRGYTF.

The chain employs TRBV28 and TRBJ1-1; maybe TRBD1 (5 bases). The CDR3 runs to 15 residues. V lost 1 base and J 1 base, leaving 10 bases between the germline ends. In germline, CDR1 is MDHEN, CDR2 SYDVKM. CDR3 nucleotide sequence: TGTGCCAGCAGTTTATTGGGACTTGGGAACACTGAAGCTTTCTTT. This codes for CASSLLGLGNTEAFF.

This chain connects TRBV27 to TRBJ2-1, with a tentative D call TRBD2 (5 bases). Trimming removed 6 bases at V and 6 bases at J, with 12 bases between. From germline, CDR1 is MNHEY and CDR2 SMNVEV (reference sequence). CDR3 length equals 13 residues. The CDR3 nucleotides read TGTGCCAGCAGACCCGACTATTTCAATGAGCAGTTCTTC. It specifies CASRPDYFNEQFF.

DNA of the CDR3: TGTGCCAGCACCGAATCAGGGGGAAGGCAGCCCCAGCATTTT. The encoded protein is CASTESGGRQPQHF. V gene TRBV6-1 combines with J gene TRBJ1-5; 7 nucleotides agree with TRBD1. Germline assignment: CDR1 MNHNS and CDR2 SASEGT. CDR3 length: 14 amino acids. Trimming removed 7 bases from V and 7 bases from J; junction bases left unmatched: 10.

The V call is TRBV21-1, the J call TRBJ2-5; no check of the table's D call, TRBD1, against the DNA was made. TRBV21-1 is listed as a pseudogene. CDR3 length: 15 residues. For the CDR3, the DNA is TGTGCCAGCAGCAGACGCAGGGCGTACCAAGAGACCCAGTACTTC. This sequence encodes CASSRRRAYQETQYF.

The genes are TRBV18 and TRBJ1-5; TRBD1 aligns across 7 bases. Germline V CDR1 and CDR2: KGHSH, LQKENI. V shed 6 bases and J 4 bases; nucleotides not matched to a gene: 3. The CDR3 extends over 13 amino acids. In DNA, the CDR3 is TGTGCCAGCTCTCCGACAGGGAATCAGCCCCAGCATTTT. Amino acids: CASSPTGNQPQHF.

The V call is TRBV18, the J call TRBJ1-5; D is possibly TRBD1 (5 bases). CDR3 size: 14 residues. The ends were cut back, 6 bases at V and 7 bases at J, with 16 bases in the middle. The germline V gene has CDR1 KGHSH and CDR2 LQKENI. The DNA of the CDR3 is TGTGCCAGCTCGGAACTGGGGGGGGAGCAGCCCCAGCATTTT. Its translation is CASSELGGEQPQHF.

The V and J genes are TRBV5-1 and TRBJ2-5, with D perhaps TRBD1 (6 bases). CDR1 is SGHRS, CDR2 YFSETQ, per germline. The CDR3 runs 14 residues. V was clipped by 0 bases and J by 4 bases, with 10 bases between them. This CDR3 is CASSLDLQGETQYF. The DNA for the CDR3 is TGCGCCAGCAGCTTGGACTTACAGGGAGAGACCCAGTACTTC.

With respect to this clone: One junction end does not reproduce the germline sequence, and a read error may be involved. The chain links TRBV4-2 to TRBJ2-1; 8 nucleotides match TRBD1. This CDR3 contains 15 residues. The V gene's germline CDR1 is LGHNA and CDR2 YNFKEQ. The CDR3 DNA follows: TGTGCCAGCACCCAACGGTCCCAGGGGGCCAATGAGCAGTTCTTC. This gives the protein CASTQRSQGANEQFF.

Only one count was recorded for this clone. This chain joins TRBV11-2 and TRBJ1-6, with D possibly TRBD1 on 5 matching bases. Germline CDR1 reads SGHAT; CDR2 reads FQNNGV. Trimming took off 1 base at V and 10 bases at J, with 23 bases between the two ends. The CDR3 length is 18 residues. CDR3 in amino acids: CASSLVMMDRGFNSPLHF. DNA for the CDR3: TGTGCCAGCAGCTTAGTAATGATGGACCGGGGGTTTAACTCACCCCTCCACTTT.

A remark on this clone: The identical CDR3 is also encoded by other nucleotide sequences in the sample. This chain links TRBV6-4 with TRBJ2-3, with D possibly called TRBD1 or TRBD2 (6 bases each). Trimming stripped 2 bases from V and 5 bases from J, with 11 bases between. Germline CDR1 and CDR2: MRHNA and SNTAGT. This CDR3 spans 14 amino acids. Written as DNA, the CDR3 is TGTGCCAGCAGTGACGGGGGGCGGAGAGATACGCAGTATTTT. It yields the protein CASSDGGRRDTQYF.

V is TRBV5-1 and J is TRBJ2-7; perhaps D is TRBD1 or TRBD2 (6 bases each). The V end lost 0 bases, the J end lost 2 bases, and 9 bases lay between the germline ends. CDR3 size: 14 residues. Germline loops: CDR1 SGHRS, CDR2 YFSETQ. The CDR3 nucleotides read TGCGCCAGCAGCTTGGTTGGGGGGCCCTACGAGCAGTACTTC. It codes for CASSLVGGPYEQYF.

This clone is a singleton in its sample. The rearrangement uses TRBV5-6 and TRBJ1-3; D remains unclear. The CDR3 length is 14 residues. Germline V gives CDR1 SGHDT, CDR2 YYEEEE. Trimming stripped 0 bases from V and 0 bases from J, with 4 bases between. CDR3: CASSLGPSGNTIYF. The CDR3 region has the DNA TGTGCCAGCAGCTTGGGCCCCTCTGGAAACACCATATATTTT.

The rearrangement links TRBV18 to TRBJ2-7, with a possible D match to TRBD2 (6 bases). V lost 4 bases and J 2 bases, leaving 18 bases between the germline ends. This CDR3 is built from 16 residues. Germline V gene data show CDR1 as KGHSH and CDR2 as LQKENI. The CDR3, as DNA: TGTGCCAGCTCACGCACCCCGGGACTTCTGACCTACGAGCAGTACTTC. Its protein is CASSRTPGLLTYEQYF.

The gene calls are TRBV5-3 and TRBJ2-3; no clear D gene. TRBV5-3 is an ORF, and what it does is uncertain. The CDR3 extends over 13 amino acids. V lost 2 bases and J lost 8, with 12 bases in between. This chain's CDR3 is CARSFPVPGTQYF. In nucleotides, the CDR3 is TGTGCCAGAAGCTTCCCCGTTCCGGGTACGCAGTATTTT.

V gene TRBV27 combines with J gene TRBJ1-6; no definite D call. CDR1 and CDR2 from the germline V gene are MNHEY and SMNVEV (reference sequence). This CDR3 contains 15 residues. V lost 2 bases, J lost 3 bases, and 8 bases lay in between. In nucleotides, the CDR3 is TGTGCCAGCAGTTTAACAGAGCGCTATAATTCACCCCTCCACTTT. Translation gives CASSLTERYNSPLHF.

V and J are TRBV6-5 and TRBJ1-6; the D is unclear. Trimming pared 6 bases from V and 9 bases from J, leaving 18 bases between. CDR1 and CDR2 from the germline V gene are MNHEY and SVGAGI. The CDR3 spans 15 residues. CDR3 bases: TGTGCCAGCAGCTCGAATTTTCAAGGCGGTTCACCCCTCCACTTT. Translated: CASSSNFQGGSPLHF.